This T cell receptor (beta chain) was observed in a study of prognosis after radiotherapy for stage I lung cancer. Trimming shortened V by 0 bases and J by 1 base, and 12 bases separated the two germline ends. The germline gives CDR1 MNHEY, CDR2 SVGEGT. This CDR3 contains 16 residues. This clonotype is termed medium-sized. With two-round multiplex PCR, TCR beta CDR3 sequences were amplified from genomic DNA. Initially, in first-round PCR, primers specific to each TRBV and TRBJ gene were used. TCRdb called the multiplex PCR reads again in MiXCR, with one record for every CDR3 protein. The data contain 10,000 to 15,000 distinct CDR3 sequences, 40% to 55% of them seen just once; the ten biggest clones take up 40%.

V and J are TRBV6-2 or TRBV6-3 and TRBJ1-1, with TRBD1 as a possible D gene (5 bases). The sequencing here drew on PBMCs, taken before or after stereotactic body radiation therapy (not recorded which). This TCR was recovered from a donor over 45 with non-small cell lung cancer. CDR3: CASSYSGRAKNTEAFF. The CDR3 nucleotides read TGTGCCAGCAGTTACTCTGGCAGGGCCAAGAACACTGAAGCTTTCTTT.